These T cell receptor beta chains were read from a single sample in a study of blood T cell repertoires in COVID-19. Generated by immunoSEQ multiplex PCR, the TCRdb table keeps only in-frame clones and is missing some. This sample carries approximately 140,000 clones, more than 60% of them seen once, and the ten largest clones take roughly 17%. Source material: peripheral blood. These receptors were collected from a man between 45 and 60 years old with acute or convalescent COVID-19. Both conserved end residues are part of each CDR3. Fields, in order: J gene, D gene, CDR3 length, clone size, V gene, CDR3 DNA, CDR3 protein. D genes are given only for firm matches. Not every row has a clone size; where given, it reads once, few, many or a size class.

TRBJ2-5,-,13,few,TRBV15,TGTGCCACCAGCAGAGCGTTTCTGGAGACCCAGTACTTC,CATSRAFLETQYF
TRBJ2-2,-,15,-,TRBV5-1,TGCGCCAGCAGCTTTAACATGGCGAACACCGGGGAGCTGTTTTTT,CASSFNMANTGELFF
TRBJ2-2,TRBD1,12,-,TRBV10-2,TGCGCCAGCGACAGGGGCACCGGGGAGCTGTTTTTT,CASDRGTGELFF
TRBJ1-4,-,12,once,TRBV5-8,TGTGCCAGCAGCCAGGCCCTCGAAAAACTGTTTTTT,CASSQALEKLFF
TRBJ1-1,-,14,-,TRBV18,TGTGCCAGCTCACTGGGACTGGGAAACACTGAAGCTTTCTTT,CASSLGLGNTEAFF
TRBJ1-2,-,15,-,TRBV19,TGTGCCAGTAGAATGCTCACAGCTCATCAAGATGGCTACACCTTC,CASRMLTAHQDGYTF
TRBJ1-2,TRBD1,16,-,TRBV30,TGTGCCTGGAGTGACACCGGGACAGGGGGGACCTATGGCTACACCTTC,CAWSDTGTGGTYGYTF
TRBJ1-2,-,12,-,TRBV2,TGTGCCAGCAGTGTTCAAGGGGTAGGCTACACCTTC,CASSVQGVGYTF
TRBJ2-3,-,14,-,TRBV6-5,TGTGCCAGCAGTTACGGTACGCGTATTGGTACGCAGTATTTT,CASSYGTRIGTQYF
TRBJ2-7,-,11,few,TRBV6-5,TGTGCCAGCCTTCGAGGGAACGAGCAGTACTTC,CASLRGNEQYF
TRBJ1-1,-,12,-,TRBV5-6,TGTGCCAGCAGCGACGACAGGCCTGAAGCTTTCTTT,CASSDDRPEAFF
TRBJ1-6,TRBD1,16,once,TRBV7-8,TGTGCCAGCAGCCCAGACAGGGGCGTGTTTAATTCACCCCTCCACTTT,CASSPDRGVFNSPLHF
TRBJ2-3,-,16,-,TRBV10-2,TGCGCCAGCAGTGAGTCGGGGGGAATTAGCACAGATACGCAGTATTTT,CASSESGGISTDTQYF
TRBJ2-1,-,15,-,TRBV6-5,TGTGCCAGCAGTCCCCGGGGTTCCTCCTACAATGAGCAGTTCTTC,CASSPRGSSYNEQFF
TRBJ1-3,-,12,-,TRBV6-5,TGTGCCAGCAACCCGAGGGGAAACACCATATATTTT,CASNPRGNTIYF
TRBJ1-2,TRBD1,14,-,TRBV3-1/TRBV3-2,TGTGCCAGCAGCCGTTCGACAGGGATAGATGGCTACACCTTC,CASSRSTGIDGYTF
TRBJ2-7,-,17,-,TRBV3-1/TRBV3-2,TGTGCCAGCAGCCAAGATTGGGCAGGGCTGAGCTCCTACGAGCAGTACTTC,CASSQDWAGLSSYEQYF
TRBJ2-1,TRBD1,14,-,TRBV10-1,TGCGCCAGCAGCCCGGGACAGGGAGGCGATGAGCAGTTCTTC,CASSPGQGGDEQFF
TRBJ2-5,TRBD2,14,-,TRBV6-5,TGTGCCAGCAGGAGAAGCGGGGGGATTGAGACCCAGTACTTC,CASRRSGGIETQYF
TRBJ1-6,-,13,once,TRBV29-1,TGCAGCGCCATGGGACAACCTAATTCACCCCTCCACTTT,CSAMGQPNSPLHF
TRBJ1-2,-,14,-,TRBV10-3,TGTGCCATCAGCCCGGACAGCGGTAACTATGGCTACACCTTC,CAISPDSGNYGYTF
TRBJ2-1,-,14,-,TRBV27,TGTGCCAGCAGTTTCGAGACAAACTACAATGAGCAGTTCTTC,CASSFETNYNEQFF
TRBJ1-4,TRBD1,14,-,TRBV7-8,TGTGCCAGCAGCAACCGGGACAGGGCCGAAAAACTGTTTTTT,CASSNRDRAEKLFF
TRBJ1-2,TRBD1,14,-,TRBV28,TGTGCCAGCAGTTCACATACAGGGGACTATGGCTACACCTTC,CASSSHTGDYGYTF
TRBJ2-2,-,11,-,TRBV2,TGTGCCAGCACCCTAACCGGGGAGCTGTTTTTT,CASTLTGELFF
TRBJ1-1,-,15,few,TRBV5-1,TGCGCCAGCAGCTTGCTAGGAGGAGAGAACACTGAAGCTTTCTTT,CASSLLGGENTEAFF
TRBJ1-1,-,13,-,TRBV29-1,TGCAGCGTTGAAGATCAGGGTTGGACTGAAGCTTTCTTT,CSVEDQGWTEAFF
TRBJ1-5,-,15,-,TRBV2,TGTGCCAGCAGTGAAAAAGAGGCGGGCAATCAGCCCCAGCATTTT,CASSEKEAGNQPQHF
TRBJ2-1,TRBD2,18,few,TRBV5-1,TGCGCCAGCAGCTCCCCCCGGCGGGGGGGTAGCTCCTACAATGAGCAGTTCTTC,CASSSPRRGGSSYNEQFF
TRBJ1-3,TRBD1,19,-,TRBV5-6,TGTGCCAGCAGCTTTACGTTGACTGAAGGGGGCCGCTCTGGAAACACCATATATTTT,CASSFTLTEGGRSGNTIYF
TRBJ1-1,TRBD1,15,once,TRBV25-1,TGTGCCAGCCAATCTCCGGGACAGAGAGCCACTGAAGCTTTCTTT,CASQSPGQRATEAFF
TRBJ2-5,TRBD1,12,-,TRBV6-5,TGTGCCAGCAGTCCAGGGGGAGAGACCCAGTACTTC,CASSPGGETQYF
TRBJ2-7,TRBD2,14,-,TRBV10-1,TGCGCCATCAGAGCGGGGACCGAAGTCTACGAGCAGTACTTC,CAIRAGTEVYEQYF
TRBJ2-4,-,12,few,TRBV2,TGTGCCAGCAGTGGAGGGGGGGACATTCAGTACTTC,CASSGGGDIQYF
TRBJ2-3,-,17,-,TRBV24-1,TGTGCCACCAGTGCCCTGCCCCCGGGGAAGGGCCCAGATACGCAGTATTTT,CATSALPPGKGPDTQYF
TRBJ1-1,-,14,few,TRBV21-1,TGTGCCAGCAGAGTAGCGGGGGGCTTTACTGAAGCTTTCTTT,CASRVAGGFTEAFF
TRBJ2-7,TRBD2,15,few,TRBV2,TGTGCCAGCAGGGAGAATAGCGGGGGGGACTACGAGCAGTACTTC,CASRENSGGDYEQYF
TRBJ1-2,-,14,few,TRBV29-1,TGCAGCGTTGATGTTGAGGCAGCCAACTATGGCTACACCTTC,CSVDVEAANYGYTF
TRBJ2-1,TRBD2,17,-,TRBV5-1,TGCGCCAGCAGCGCAAGACTAGCGGGGGGCCAGCACAATGAGCAGTTCTTC,CASSARLAGGQHNEQFF
TRBJ1-1,TRBD1,12,once,TRBV11-2,TGTGCCAGCAGCCAGGGACAGAGTGAAGCTTTCTTT,CASSQGQSEAFF
TRBJ2-1,TRBD1,15,-,TRBV6-5,TGTGCCAGCAGGCGCAGGGGGTTCTCCTACAATGAGCAGTTCTTC,CASRRRGFSYNEQFF
TRBJ1-2,TRBD1,12,-,TRBV12-3/TRBV12-4,TGTGCCAGCACGACAGGGAAGTATGGCTACACCTTC,CASTTGKYGYTF
TRBJ2-3,TRBD2,16,-,TRBV7-9,TGTGCCAGCAGCTTCGAGCGGGGGGCAGGCACAGATACGCAGTATTTT,CASSFERGAGTDTQYF
TRBJ1-5,-,14,-,TRBV30,TGTGCCTGGAGTGGGAGCCTTAACAATCAGCCCCAGCATTTT,CAWSGSLNNQPQHF
TRBJ1-1,-,13,-,TRBV2,TGTGCCAGCAGGGCACAGATGAACACTGAAGCTTTCTTT,CASRAQMNTEAFF
TRBJ2-2,-,15,once,TRBV5-8,TGTGCCAGCAGCTTGTTCAGGAAGAACACCGGGGAGCTGTTTTTT,CASSLFRKNTGELFF
TRBJ1-2,-,15,-,TRBV9,TGTGCCAGCAGCGTAGGCCAGGGTGCTAACTATGGCTACACCTTC,CASSVGQGANYGYTF
TRBJ2-3,TRBD2,17,-,TRBV9,TGTGCCAGCAGCGTAGAATCAGCGGGGGGGGACACAGATACGCAGTATTTT,CASSVESAGGDTDTQYF
TRBJ1-4,-,14,-,TRBV10-2,TGCGCCAGCAGGGAATGGGGGCTCAATGAAAAACTGTTTTTT,CASREWGLNEKLFF
TRBJ2-2,-,16,-,TRBV5-1,TGCGCCAGCAGCTTGAGGCAGGTTAACGGTAACGGGGAGCTGTTTTTT,CASSLRQVNGNGELFF
TRBJ1-4,TRBD1,16,-,TRBV5-1,TGCGCCAGCAGCACCGGGACAGGGGTAACTAATGAAAAACTGTTTTTT,CASSTGTGVTNEKLFF